These T cell receptor beta chains were read from a single sample in a study of cytomegalovirus exposure and HLA in healthy donors. Using immunoSEQ multiplex PCR, the repertoire was profiled, and TCRdb retains in-frame clones only, with some absent. The sample carries around 250,000 clones, around 91% recorded once. The sequencing input was PBMCs. These receptors were taken from a woman in her thirties in good health and CMV-seronegative. Each CDR3 is given with its conserved first and last residue. The D gene is left open where the match is weak. Clone size is stated in some rows and not others, as once, few, many or a class when expanded.

clone size	D gene	J gene	V gene	CDR3 protein	CDR3 DNA
once	-	TRBJ2-7	TRBV7-3	CASSSSSTYEQYF	TGTGCCAGCAGCTCAAGTAGTACCTACGAGCAGTACTTC
-	TRBD2	TRBJ2-3	TRBV11-3	CASSLGGSRGTDTQYF	TGTGCCAGCAGCTTGGGCGGGAGCCGGGGGACAGATACGCAGTATTTT
-	-	TRBJ2-1	TRBV20-1	CSAPSHNEQFF	TGCAGTGCCCCATCCCACAATGAGCAGTTCTTC
-	-	TRBJ1-5	TRBV18	CASSPPGGSNQPQHF	TGTGCCAGCTCACCACCAGGGGGGAGCAATCAGCCCCAGCATTTT
-	-	TRBJ2-6	TRBV2	CASSSPPAGANVLTF	TGTGCCAGCAGTTCCCCCCCGGCTGGGGCCAACGTCCTGACTTTC
once	-	TRBJ2-2	TRBV11-3	CASSLAPLAAANTGELFF	TGTGCCAGCAGCTTAGCCCCCCTAGCAGCCGCGAACACCGGGGAGCTGTTTTTT
-	-	TRBJ2-3	TRBV4-2	CASSQRNRPSTDTQYF	TGTGCCAGCAGCCAGCGCAACCGCCCTAGCACAGATACGCAGTATTTT
-	-	TRBJ2-5	TRBV11-3	CASSFVLETQYF	TGTGCCAGCAGCTTTGTTTTGGAGACCCAGTACTTC
-	-	TRBJ1-1	TRBV28	CASSTQGRGYLNTEAFF	TGTGCCAGCAGCACGCAGGGCAGGGGCTACCTTAACACTGAAGCTTTCTTT
-	-	TRBJ1-4	TRBV2	CASSVDSVGATNEKLFF	TGTGCCAGCAGTGTAGACAGCGTTGGAGCAACTAATGAAAAACTGTTTTTT
-	-	TRBJ1-5	TRBV6-5	CASSFRSGNQPQHF	TGTGCCAGCAGTTTCAGGAGTGGCAATCAGCCCCAGCATTTT
-	-	TRBJ2-7	TRBV6-5	CASSQGVSYEQYF	TGTGCCAGCAGTCAAGGGGTGAGCTACGAGCAGTACTTC
few	-	TRBJ1-2	TRBV19	CASSSQDNYGYTF	TGTGCCAGTAGTTCACAGGATAACTATGGCTACACCTTC
-	-	TRBJ2-5	TRBV7-3	CASSLDRQETQYF	TGTGCCAGCAGCCTGGACAGACAAGAGACCCAGTACTTC
-	-	TRBJ1-1	TRBV2	CASKDREAFF	TGTGCCAGCAAAGACAGGGAAGCTTTCTTT
-	-	TRBJ1-5	TRBV2	CASTPGSSNQPQHF	TGTGCCAGCACCCCCGGGAGCAGCAATCAGCCCCAGCATTTT
-	-	TRBJ2-7	TRBV7-9	CASSPTLSGTYEQYF	TGTGCCAGCAGCCCAACCCTTAGCGGAACCTACGAGCAGTACTTC
-	-	TRBJ2-3	TRBV11-2	CASSLVSLDTQYF	TGTGCCAGCAGCTTAGTCAGTTTAGATACGCAGTATTTT
-	-	TRBJ2-1	TRBV20-1	CSAPVYNEQFF	TGCAGTGCCCCCGTTTACAATGAGCAGTTCTTC
-	TRBD1	TRBJ2-7	TRBV29-1	CSVEGDSDTYEQYF	TGCAGCGTTGAAGGGGACAGCGATACCTACGAGCAGTACTTC
-	-	TRBJ2-2	TRBV6-1	CASTSSGTGELFF	TGTGCCAGCACCTCAAGTGGCACCGGGGAGCTGTTTTTT
-	TRBD2	TRBJ2-1	TRBV9	CASSVAEREYNEQFF	TGTGCCAGCAGCGTAGCAGAGCGGGAGTACAATGAGCAGTTCTTC
-	-	TRBJ1-1	TRBV19	CASTDSMNTEAFF	TGTGCCAGTACAGACTCCATGAACACTGAAGCTTTCTTT
-	TRBD2	TRBJ2-2	TRBV4-3	CASSHGLAGGPGELFF	TGCGCCAGCAGCCACGGACTAGCGGGAGGGCCCGGGGAGCTGTTTTTT
-	-	TRBJ2-3	TRBV29-1	CSVEDPARGRTDTQYF	TGCAGCGTTGAAGATCCGGCTAGAGGGAGGACAGATACGCAGTATTTT
-	-	TRBJ2-7	TRBV7-9	CASSSPGQRFEQYF	TGTGCCAGCAGCTCACCAGGTCAGCGGTTCGAGCAGTACTTC